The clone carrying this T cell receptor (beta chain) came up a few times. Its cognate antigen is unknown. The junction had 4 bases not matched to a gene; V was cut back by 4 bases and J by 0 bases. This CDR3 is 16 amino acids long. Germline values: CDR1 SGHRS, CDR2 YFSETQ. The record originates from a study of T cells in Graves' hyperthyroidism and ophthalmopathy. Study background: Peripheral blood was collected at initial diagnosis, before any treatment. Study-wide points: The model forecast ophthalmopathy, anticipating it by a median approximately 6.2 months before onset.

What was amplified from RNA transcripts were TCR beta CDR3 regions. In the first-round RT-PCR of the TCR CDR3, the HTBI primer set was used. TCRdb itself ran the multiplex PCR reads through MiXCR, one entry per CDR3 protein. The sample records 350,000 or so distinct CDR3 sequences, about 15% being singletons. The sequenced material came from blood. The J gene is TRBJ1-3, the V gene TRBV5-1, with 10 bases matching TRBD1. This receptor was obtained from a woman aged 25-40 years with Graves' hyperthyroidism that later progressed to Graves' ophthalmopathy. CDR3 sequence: CASSRGQGLSGNTIYF. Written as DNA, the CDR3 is TGCGCCAGCAGCAGGGGACAGGGGCTCTCTGGAAACACCATATATTTT.